The rows below give T cell receptor beta chains drawn from one sample of a study of cytomegalovirus exposure and HLA in healthy donors. TCRdb keeps only in-frame clones here, not all; method: immunoSEQ multiplex PCR. The sample consists of 90,000 to 120,000 clones, roughly 72% of them appearing once. Sequenced material: PBMCs. These receptors came from a man between 25 and 39 years old in good health and CMV-seronegative. CDR3s leave out the opening cysteine and the closing phenylalanine or tryptophan. Only part of the rows carry a size: once, few, many, or a class if the clone is expanded.

j_gene	abundance	v_gene	CDR3aa
TRBJ2-1	-	TRBV5-1	ASSLDTGGGVDEQF
TRBJ2-7	-	TRBV7-3	ASSQGARDEQY
TRBJ2-1	-	TRBV10-3	AISEFGLVDNNEQF
TRBJ2-5	few	TRBV2	ASSSPSGGQETQY
TRBJ2-7	-	TRBV28	ASSFRPRREGSYEQY
TRBJ2-3	few	TRBV5-1	ASRTILAGEADTQY
-	-	TRBV15	ATRDTLSYEQY
TRBJ2-1	-	TRBV6-6	ASSYSSTEANEQF
TRBJ1-1	-	TRBV30	AWSVLVGTEAF
TRBJ2-7	-	TRBV27	ASSSIPTGAGEQY
TRBJ2-7	-	TRBV10-3	AISPGFSYEQY
TRBJ1-1	-	TRBV5-1	ASSPAGNTEAF
TRBJ2-5	-	TRBV5-1	ASSASGLQETQY
TRBJ1-1	-	TRBV7-9	ASSLHTEAF
TRBJ1-1	-	TRBV5-1	ASSVPGTAEAF